These T cell receptor beta chains were read from a single sample in a study of shared clonotypes between healthy human individuals. Measured with immunoSEQ multiplex PCR; TCRdb has only the in-frame clones, and not every one. The sample contains fewer than 550,000 clones, about 80% of which appear only once. Sequences were obtained from PBMCs. These receptors originate from a woman aged 40-49 years in good health. Some clones in this sample may be carry-over from other donors' samples. Both conserved end residues are part of each CDR3. Each record gives: J gene, clone size, V gene, D gene, CDR3 protein, CDR3 DNA. A D gene is named only where the DNA matches it firmly. Rows give clone size only sometimes, using once, few, many, or a class for an expanded clone.

j_call: TRBJ2-3
clone_size: -
v_call: TRBV7-9
d_call: TRBD2
cdr3_aa: CASSFSSGSTDTQYF
cdr3_nt: TGTGCCAGCAGCTTTTCTAGCGGGAGCACAGATACGCAGTATTTT

j_call: TRBJ2-7
clone_size: -
v_call: TRBV6-1
d_call: -
cdr3_aa: CASSGYYEQYF
cdr3_nt: TGTGCCAGCAGTGGATACTACGAGCAGTACTTC

j_call: TRBJ2-2
clone_size: -
v_call: TRBV19
d_call: TRBD1
cdr3_aa: CASTGPNTGGTGELFF
cdr3_nt: TGTGCCAGTACGGGCCCTAATACAGGGGGAACCGGGGAGCTGTTTTTT

j_call: TRBJ1-3
clone_size: -
v_call: TRBV5-1
d_call: -
cdr3_aa: CASSWKPGHNSGNTIYF
cdr3_nt: TGCGCCAGCAGCTGGAAACCGGGACACAACTCTGGAAACACCATATATTTT

j_call: TRBJ2-1
clone_size: few
v_call: TRBV6-4
d_call: TRBD2
cdr3_aa: CASSPLAGEVNEQFF
cdr3_nt: TGTGCCAGCAGTCCCCTAGCGGGAGAGGTCAATGAGCAGTTCTTC

j_call: TRBJ2-1
clone_size: -
v_call: TRBV5-1
d_call: TRBD2
cdr3_aa: CASSSGLAFYNEQFF
cdr3_nt: TGCGCCAGCAGCTCGGGACTAGCGTTCTACAATGAGCAGTTCTTC

j_call: TRBJ2-2
clone_size: once
v_call: TRBV5-1
d_call: -
cdr3_aa: CASSLPETVARELFF
cdr3_nt: TGCGCCAGCAGCTTGCCGGAGACCGTGGCCAGGGAGCTGTTTTTT

j_call: TRBJ2-1
clone_size: many
v_call: TRBV5-8
d_call: -
cdr3_aa: CASSWGIRNEQFF
cdr3_nt: TGTGCCAGCAGCTGGGGTATTCGGAATGAGCAGTTCTTC

j_call: TRBJ1-6
clone_size: once
v_call: TRBV4-3
d_call: TRBD1
cdr3_aa: CASSQQWDRNSPLHF
cdr3_nt: TGCGCCAGCAGCCAACAGTGGGACAGAAATTCACCCCTCCACTTT

j_call: TRBJ2-4
clone_size: -
v_call: TRBV18
d_call: -
cdr3_aa: CASSNPGRGDIQYF
cdr3_nt: TGTGCCAGCTCAAACCCGGGAAGGGGAGACATTCAGTACTTC

j_call: TRBJ2-7
clone_size: -
v_call: TRBV28
d_call: TRBD2
cdr3_aa: CASQLGIWTSGRKGSYEQYF
cdr3_nt: TGTGCCAGCCAGTTGGGGATCTGGACTAGCGGGAGAAAGGGCTCCTACGAGCAGTACTTC

j_call: TRBJ2-3
clone_size: -
v_call: TRBV6-4
d_call: -
cdr3_aa: CASSVLGEADTQYF
cdr3_nt: TGTGCCAGCAGTGTTCTAGGAGAAGCAGATACGCAGTATTTT

j_call: TRBJ2-5
clone_size: -
v_call: TRBV7-7
d_call: -
cdr3_aa: CASSLTYQETQYF
cdr3_nt: TGTGCTAGCAGCTTAACATACCAAGAGACCCAGTACTTC

j_call: TRBJ2-7
clone_size: -
v_call: TRBV11-2
d_call: -
cdr3_aa: CASSPRDGEQYF
cdr3_nt: TGTGCCAGCAGCCCACGGGACGGCGAGCAGTACTTC

j_call: TRBJ2-5
clone_size: -
v_call: TRBV28
d_call: -
cdr3_aa: CASSHRTRQTQYF
cdr3_nt: TGTGCCAGCAGTCATCGGACGAGGCAGACCCAGTACTTC

j_call: TRBJ2-2
clone_size: -
v_call: TRBV5-5
d_call: TRBD2
cdr3_aa: CASSHPGLAGGVTGELFF
cdr3_nt: TGTGCCAGCAGCCACCCGGGACTAGCGGGAGGGGTCACCGGGGAGCTGTTTTTT

j_call: TRBJ2-2
clone_size: -
v_call: TRBV2
d_call: -
cdr3_aa: CASNLQGPGGELFF
cdr3_nt: TGTGCCAGCAACTTACAGGGTCCAGGGGGGGAGCTGTTTTTT

j_call: TRBJ2-6
clone_size: -
v_call: TRBV19
d_call: TRBD1
cdr3_aa: CASSTGTGGSGANVLTF
cdr3_nt: TGTGCCAGTAGTACCGGGACAGGGGGTTCTGGGGCCAACGTCCTGACTTTC

j_call: TRBJ1-2
clone_size: few
v_call: TRBV19
d_call: -
cdr3_aa: CASSIDLESYGYTF
cdr3_nt: TGTGCCAGTAGCATTGACCTGGAGTCCTATGGCTACACCTTC

j_call: TRBJ2-7
clone_size: once
v_call: TRBV14
d_call: -
cdr3_aa: CASSQEQYEQYF
cdr3_nt: TGTGCCAGCAGCCAAGAACAATACGAGCAGTACTTC

j_call: TRBJ2-3
clone_size: -
v_call: TRBV5-4
d_call: -
cdr3_aa: CASSLAGSGSTDTQYF
cdr3_nt: TGTGCCAGCAGCTTGGCGGGGAGCGGGAGCACAGATACGCAGTATTTT

j_call: TRBJ2-3
clone_size: -
v_call: TRBV29-1
d_call: TRBD1
cdr3_aa: CSAVTGGVHSSTDTQYF
cdr3_nt: TGCAGCGCCGTGACAGGGGGCGTCCATTCTAGCACAGATACGCAGTATTTT

j_call: TRBJ1-1
clone_size: -
v_call: TRBV5-1
d_call: -
cdr3_aa: CASSSREGTEAFF
cdr3_nt: TGCGCCAGCAGCAGCAGGGAAGGCACTGAAGCTTTCTTT

j_call: TRBJ2-2
clone_size: -
v_call: TRBV18
d_call: TRBD1
cdr3_aa: CASSPSGQANTGELFF
cdr3_nt: TGTGCCAGCTCACCGAGTGGACAGGCGAACACCGGGGAGCTGTTTTTT

j_call: TRBJ2-3
clone_size: -
v_call: TRBV11-3
d_call: TRBD2
cdr3_aa: CASSLAAGAEDTQYF
cdr3_nt: TGTGCCAGCAGCTTAGCAGCGGGAGCGGAAGATACGCAGTATTTT

j_call: TRBJ2-7
clone_size: once
v_call: TRBV27
d_call: -
cdr3_aa: CASGEAEPREQYF
cdr3_nt: TGTGCCAGCGGGGAGGCAGAGCCACGCGAGCAGTACTTC

j_call: TRBJ2-1
clone_size: few
v_call: TRBV30
d_call: -
cdr3_aa: CAWSLPRNGVNEQFF
cdr3_nt: TGTGCCTGGAGTCTTCCGCGCAATGGCGTGAATGAGCAGTTCTTC

j_call: TRBJ2-7
clone_size: once
v_call: TRBV28
d_call: TRBD2
cdr3_aa: CASSSGGLGKSRVAYEQYF
cdr3_nt: TGTGCCAGCAGTTCGGGGGGTCTCGGGAAATCTAGGGTTGCCTACGAGCAGTACTTC

j_call: TRBJ2-1
clone_size: -
v_call: TRBV10-3
d_call: TRBD2
cdr3_aa: CAISEFKAGPNNYNEQFF
cdr3_nt: TGTGCCATCAGTGAATTTAAAGCGGGACCAAACAACTACAATGAGCAGTTCTTC

j_call: TRBJ1-1
clone_size: -
v_call: TRBV4-1
d_call: -
cdr3_aa: CASSPPRAISTEAFF
cdr3_nt: TGCGCCAGCAGCCCGCCCAGGGCGATTAGCACTGAAGCTTTCTTT

j_call: TRBJ1-4
clone_size: few
v_call: TRBV2
d_call: TRBD1
cdr3_aa: CASSEHRGGEKLFF
cdr3_nt: TGTGCCAGCAGCGAACACAGGGGTGGGGAAAAACTGTTTTTT

j_call: TRBJ1-6
clone_size: -
v_call: TRBV5-1
d_call: -
cdr3_aa: CASSQEQGRFSPLHF
cdr3_nt: TGCGCCAGCAGCCAAGAACAGGGTCGTTTTTCACCCCTCCACTTT

j_call: TRBJ2-5
clone_size: -
v_call: TRBV7-9
d_call: TRBD2
cdr3_aa: CASSPGLAGGQETQYF
cdr3_nt: TGTGCCAGCAGCCCAGGACTAGCGGGAGGGCAAGAGACCCAGTACTTC

j_call: TRBJ2-7
clone_size: -
v_call: TRBV2
d_call: -
cdr3_aa: CASSERDRSSYEQYF
cdr3_nt: TGTGCCAGCAGTGAAAGGGACCGAAGCTCCTACGAGCAGTACTTC

j_call: TRBJ2-7
clone_size: -
v_call: TRBV18
d_call: TRBD1
cdr3_aa: CASSPRDRGIIYEQYF
cdr3_nt: TGTGCCAGCTCACCACGGGACAGGGGTATTATCTACGAGCAGTACTTC

j_call: TRBJ1-2
clone_size: -
v_call: TRBV30
d_call: -
cdr3_aa: CAWNRGANYGYTF
cdr3_nt: TGTGCCTGGAATCGGGGTGCGAACTATGGCTACACCTTC

j_call: TRBJ2-1
clone_size: many
v_call: TRBV6-1
d_call: TRBD2
cdr3_aa: CASSERTSGINEQFF
cdr3_nt: TGTGCCAGCAGTGAACGGACTAGCGGGATCAATGAGCAGTTCTTC

j_call: TRBJ2-1
clone_size: -
v_call: TRBV15
d_call: TRBD2
cdr3_aa: CATSRPAIGLAGVLSEQFF
cdr3_nt: TGTGCCACCAGCAGACCCGCAATTGGACTAGCGGGAGTCCTCAGTGAGCAGTTCTTC

j_call: TRBJ1-2
clone_size: -
v_call: TRBV7-2
d_call: -
cdr3_aa: CASSSSGANYGYTF
cdr3_nt: TGTGCCAGCAGCTCAAGTGGGGCTAACTATGGCTACACCTTC

j_call: TRBJ1-3
clone_size: -
v_call: TRBV10-2
d_call: -
cdr3_aa: CASSERPSSGNTIYF
cdr3_nt: TGCGCCAGCAGTGAGCGGCCGAGCTCTGGAAACACCATATATTTT

j_call: TRBJ2-2
clone_size: few
v_call: TRBV2
d_call: -
cdr3_aa: CASSDPGTGELFF
cdr3_nt: TGTGCCAGCAGTGACCCCGGGACCGGGGAGCTGTTTTTT